The clone carrying this TCR beta chain was recorded at least ten times. Its antigen is unknown. TCRdb fed the reads into MiXCR, producing one record per CDR3 protein. The repertoire includes 310,000 or so distinct CDR3 sequences, about a sixth of them detected once, and more than 10% sits in the top ten. Germline assignment: CDR1 SGHTA and CDR2 FQGNSA. The V end was cut by 1 base, the J end by 6 bases, with 12 bases between. The CDR3 totals 15 residues. The source of the sample is a study of T cell repertoires in cytomegalovirus infection. Study information: From public TCR beta signatures came an indication of both CMV infection and matching HLA type. Whole-study results and caveats: CMV carriers with the relevant HLA were identified by cumulative public TCR beta family frequency. The response measured ex vivo was dominated by TCR beta clonotypes (HLA-C-restricted and CMV-specific).

The V gene is TRBV7-2, the J gene TRBJ2-2; D is ambiguous. The source of this sequence is a human donor in good health (CMV status not recorded). Some clones in this sample may be carry-over from other donors' samples. What was sequenced was PBMCs. The CDR3 DNA is TGTGCCAGCAGCTTAGGCGAATCGGTGGCCGGGGAGCTGTTTTTT. Its protein product is CASSLGESVAGELFF.